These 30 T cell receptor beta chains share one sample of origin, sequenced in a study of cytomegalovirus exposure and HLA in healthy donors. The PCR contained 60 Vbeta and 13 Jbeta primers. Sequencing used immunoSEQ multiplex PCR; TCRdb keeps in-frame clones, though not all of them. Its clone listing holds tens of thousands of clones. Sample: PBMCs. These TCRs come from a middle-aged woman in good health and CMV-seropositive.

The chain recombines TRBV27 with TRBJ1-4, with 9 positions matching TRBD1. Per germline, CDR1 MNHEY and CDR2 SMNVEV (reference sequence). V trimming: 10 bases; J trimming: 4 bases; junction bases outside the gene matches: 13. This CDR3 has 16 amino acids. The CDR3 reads CATLRDRAPYNEKLFF. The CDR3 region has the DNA TGTGCCACGCTCCGGGACAGGGCCCCCTATAATGAAAAACTGTTTTTT.

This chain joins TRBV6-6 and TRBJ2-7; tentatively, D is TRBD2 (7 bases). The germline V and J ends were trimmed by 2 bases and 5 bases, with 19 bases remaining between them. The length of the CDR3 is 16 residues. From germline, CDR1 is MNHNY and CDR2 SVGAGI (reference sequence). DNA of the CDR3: TGTGCCAGCAGTTACAGCTTCCGGGGGGCCCAGGACGAGCAGTACTTC. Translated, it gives CASSYSFRGAQDEQYF.

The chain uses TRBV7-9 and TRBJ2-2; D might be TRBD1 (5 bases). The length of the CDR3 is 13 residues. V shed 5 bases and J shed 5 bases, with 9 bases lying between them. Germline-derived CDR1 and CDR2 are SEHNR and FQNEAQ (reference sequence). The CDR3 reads CASSLRGTGELFF. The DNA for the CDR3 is TGTGCCAGCAGCCTAAGGGGTACCGGGGAGCTGTTTTTT.

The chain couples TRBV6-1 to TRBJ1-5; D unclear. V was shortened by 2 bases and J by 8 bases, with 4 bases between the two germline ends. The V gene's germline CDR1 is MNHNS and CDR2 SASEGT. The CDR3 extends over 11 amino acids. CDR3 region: CASSEYKPQHF. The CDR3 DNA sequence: TGTGCCAGCAGTGAATACAAGCCCCAGCATTTT.

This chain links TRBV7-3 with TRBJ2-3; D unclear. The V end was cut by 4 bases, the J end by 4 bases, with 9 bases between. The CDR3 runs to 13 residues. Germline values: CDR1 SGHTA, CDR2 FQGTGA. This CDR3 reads CASSSAGPDTQYF. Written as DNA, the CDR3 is TGTGCCAGCAGCTCCGCCGGTCCAGATACGCAGTATTTT.

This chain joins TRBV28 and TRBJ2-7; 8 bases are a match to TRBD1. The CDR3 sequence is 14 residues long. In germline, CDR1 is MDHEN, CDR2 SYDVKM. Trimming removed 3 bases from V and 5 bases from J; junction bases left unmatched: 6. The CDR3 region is CASSFVSGGDEQYF. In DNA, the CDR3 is TGTGCCAGCAGTTTTGTATCAGGGGGCGACGAGCAGTACTTC.

Here the CDR3 reads CASSRDRANEQYF. The DNA for the CDR3 is TGTGCCAGCTCGCGGGACAGGGCAAACGAGCAGTACTTC. The V and J genes are TRBV18 and TRBJ2-7, with 9 bases fitting TRBD1. The V and J ends lost 6 bases and 5 bases, in that order; junction bases with no gene match: 5. The CDR3 has 13 amino acids. The germline V gene encodes CDR1 KGHSH and CDR2 LQKENI.

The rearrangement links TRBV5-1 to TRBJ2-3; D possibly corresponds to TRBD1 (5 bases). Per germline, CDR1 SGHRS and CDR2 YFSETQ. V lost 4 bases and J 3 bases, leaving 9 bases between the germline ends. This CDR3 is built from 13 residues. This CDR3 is CASSMGPTDTQYF. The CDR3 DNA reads TGCGCCAGCAGCATGGGGCCGACAGATACGCAGTATTTT.

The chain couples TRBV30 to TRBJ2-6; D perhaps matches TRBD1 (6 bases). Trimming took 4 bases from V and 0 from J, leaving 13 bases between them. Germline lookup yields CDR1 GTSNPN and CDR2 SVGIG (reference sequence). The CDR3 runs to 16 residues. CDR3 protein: CAWTLKTGSGANVLTF. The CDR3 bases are TGTGCCTGGACCTTAAAGACAGGCTCTGGGGCCAACGTCCTGACTTTC.

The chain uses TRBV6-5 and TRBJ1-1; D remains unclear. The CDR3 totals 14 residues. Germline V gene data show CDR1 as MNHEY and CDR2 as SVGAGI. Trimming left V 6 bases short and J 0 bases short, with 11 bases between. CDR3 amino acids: CASSLREMNTEAFF. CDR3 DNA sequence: TGTGCCAGCAGCCTCCGGGAGATGAACACTGAAGCTTTCTTT.

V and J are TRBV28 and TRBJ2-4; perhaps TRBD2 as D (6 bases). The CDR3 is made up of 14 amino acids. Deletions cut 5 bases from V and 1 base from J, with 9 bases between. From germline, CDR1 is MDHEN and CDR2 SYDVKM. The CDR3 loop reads CASSSGGAKNIQYF. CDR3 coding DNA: TGTGCCAGCAGTAGCGGAGGGGCCAAAAACATTCAGTACTTC. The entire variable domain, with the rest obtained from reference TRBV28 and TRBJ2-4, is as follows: DVKVTQSSRYLVKRTGEKVFLECVQDMDHENMFWYRQDPGLGLRLIYFSYDVKMKEKGDIPEGYSVSREKKERFSLILESASTNQTSMYLCASSSGGAKNIQYFGAGTRLSVL.

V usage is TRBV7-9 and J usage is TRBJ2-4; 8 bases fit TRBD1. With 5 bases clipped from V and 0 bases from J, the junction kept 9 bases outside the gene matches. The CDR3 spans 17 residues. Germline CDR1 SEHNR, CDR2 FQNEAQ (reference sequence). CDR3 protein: CASSDSGTGIAKNIQYF. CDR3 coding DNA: TGTGCCAGCAGCGACTCCGGGACAGGAATAGCCAAAAACATTCAGTACTTC.

The CDR3 sequence: CASTKDRAHSYGYTF. As DNA, the CDR3 is TGTGCCAGCACTAAGGACAGGGCCCACTCCTATGGCTACACCTTC. V gene TRBV7-9 combines with J gene TRBJ1-2; 8 bases are a match to TRBD1. The ends lost 7 bases at V and 4 bases at J; junction bases unmatched: 11. From germline, CDR1 is SEHNR and CDR2 FQNEAQ (reference sequence). CDR3 size: 15 residues. Based on the CDR3 plus reference TRBV7-9 and TRBJ1-2, the full variable domain is DTGVSQNPRHKITKRGQNVTFRCDPISEHNRLYWYRQTLGQGPEFLTYFQNEAQLEKSRLLSDRFSAERPKGSFSTLEIQRTEQGDSAMYLCASTKDRAHSYGYTFGSGTRLTVV.

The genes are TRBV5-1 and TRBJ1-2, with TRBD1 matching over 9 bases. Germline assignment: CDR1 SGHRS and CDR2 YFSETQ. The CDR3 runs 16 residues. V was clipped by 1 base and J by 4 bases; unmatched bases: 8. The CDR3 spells CASSLTGTGMIYGYTF. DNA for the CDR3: TGCGCCAGCAGCTTGACCGGGACAGGGATGATCTATGGCTACACCTTC.

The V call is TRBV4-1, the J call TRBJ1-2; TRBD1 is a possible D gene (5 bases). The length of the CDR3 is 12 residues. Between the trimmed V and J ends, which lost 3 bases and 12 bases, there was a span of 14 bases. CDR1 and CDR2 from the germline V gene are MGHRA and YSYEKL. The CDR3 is CASSQGGDGHTF. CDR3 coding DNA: TGCGCCAGCAGCCAGGGGGGGGACGGACACACCTTC.

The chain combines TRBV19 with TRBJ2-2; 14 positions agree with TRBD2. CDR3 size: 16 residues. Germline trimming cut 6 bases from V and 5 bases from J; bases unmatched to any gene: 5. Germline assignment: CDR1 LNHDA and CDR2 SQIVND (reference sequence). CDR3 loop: CASRTSGRVGTGELFF. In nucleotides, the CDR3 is TGTGCCAGTAGGACTAGCGGGAGGGTAGGGACCGGGGAGCTGTTTTTT.

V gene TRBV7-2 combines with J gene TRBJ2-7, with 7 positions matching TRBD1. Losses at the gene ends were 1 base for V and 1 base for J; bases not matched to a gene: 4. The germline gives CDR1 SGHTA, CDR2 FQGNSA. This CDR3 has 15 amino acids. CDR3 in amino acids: CASSLVPQGSYEQYF. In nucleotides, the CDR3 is TGTGCCAGCAGCTTAGTCCCACAGGGGTCCTACGAGCAGTACTTC.

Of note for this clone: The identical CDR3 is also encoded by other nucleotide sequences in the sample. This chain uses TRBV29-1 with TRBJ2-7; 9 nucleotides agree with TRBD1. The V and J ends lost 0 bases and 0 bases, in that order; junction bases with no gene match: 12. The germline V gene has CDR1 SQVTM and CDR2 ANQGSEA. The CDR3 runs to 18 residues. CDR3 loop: CSVEDRRQGVRSSYEQYF. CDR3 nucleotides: TGCAGCGTTGAAGATAGGAGACAGGGGGTTAGAAGCTCCTACGAGCAGTACTTC.

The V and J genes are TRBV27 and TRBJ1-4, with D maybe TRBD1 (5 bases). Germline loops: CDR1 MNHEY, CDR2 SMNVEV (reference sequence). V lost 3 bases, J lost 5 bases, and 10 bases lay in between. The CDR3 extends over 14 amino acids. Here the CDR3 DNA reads TGTGCCAGCAGTTTCCTAGGACAAAATGAAAAACTGTTTTTT. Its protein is CASSFLGQNEKLFF.

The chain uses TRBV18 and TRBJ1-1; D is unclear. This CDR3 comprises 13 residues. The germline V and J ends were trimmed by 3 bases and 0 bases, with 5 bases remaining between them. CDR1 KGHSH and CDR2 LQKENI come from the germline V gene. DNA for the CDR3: TGTGCCAGCTCACCGGGCATGAACACTGAAGCTTTCTTT. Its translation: CASSPGMNTEAFF.

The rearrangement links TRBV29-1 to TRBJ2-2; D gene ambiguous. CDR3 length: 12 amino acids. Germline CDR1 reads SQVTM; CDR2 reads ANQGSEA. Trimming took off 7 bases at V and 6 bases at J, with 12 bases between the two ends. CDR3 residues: CSAQLRAGELFF. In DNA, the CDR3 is TGCAGCGCCCAACTTCGAGCCGGGGAGCTGTTTTTT.

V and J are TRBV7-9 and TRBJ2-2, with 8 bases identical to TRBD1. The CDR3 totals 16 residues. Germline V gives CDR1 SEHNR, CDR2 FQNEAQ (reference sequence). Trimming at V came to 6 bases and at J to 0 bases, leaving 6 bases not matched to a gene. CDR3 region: CASRSTDRANTGELFF. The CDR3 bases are TGTGCCAGCAGATCAACGGACAGGGCGAACACCGGGGAGCTGTTTTTT.

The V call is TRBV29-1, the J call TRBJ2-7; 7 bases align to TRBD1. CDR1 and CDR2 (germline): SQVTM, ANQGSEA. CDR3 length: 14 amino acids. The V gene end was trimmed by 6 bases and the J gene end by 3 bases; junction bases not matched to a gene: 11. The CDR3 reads CSVTGWGRNYEQYF. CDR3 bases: TGCAGCGTGACAGGGTGGGGGCGGAACTACGAGCAGTACTTC.

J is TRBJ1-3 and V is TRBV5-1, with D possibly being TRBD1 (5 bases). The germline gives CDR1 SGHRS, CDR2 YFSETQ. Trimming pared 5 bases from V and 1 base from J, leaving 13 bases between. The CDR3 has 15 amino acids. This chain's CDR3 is CASRDQGTSGNTIYF. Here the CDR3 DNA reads TGCGCCAGCAGGGACCAGGGAACTTCTGGAAACACCATATATTTT.

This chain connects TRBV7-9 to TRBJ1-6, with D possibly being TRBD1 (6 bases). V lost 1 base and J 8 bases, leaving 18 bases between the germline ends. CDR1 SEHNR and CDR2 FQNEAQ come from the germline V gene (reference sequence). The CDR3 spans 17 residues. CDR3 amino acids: CASSLDPRTKGDSPLHF. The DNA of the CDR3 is TGTGCCAGCAGCTTAGATCCTAGGACCAAGGGGGATTCACCCCTCCACTTT.

The CDR3 DNA reads as TGTGCCAGCAGCTCTAGCGGGGTTTCTATCGAGCAGTACTTC. Amino acids: CASSSSGVSIEQYF. The chain carries TRBV7-8 and TRBJ2-7; TRBD2 agrees at 9 bases. The junction had 7 bases not matched to a gene; V was cut back by 4 bases and J by 6 bases. The CDR3 contains 14 residues. Germline V gene sequence: CDR1 SGHVS, CDR2 FQNEAQ.

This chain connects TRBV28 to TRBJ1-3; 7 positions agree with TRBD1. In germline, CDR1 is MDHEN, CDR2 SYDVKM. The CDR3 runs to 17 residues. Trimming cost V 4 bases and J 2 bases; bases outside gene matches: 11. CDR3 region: CASSSPGTVKTGNTIYF. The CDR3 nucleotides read TGTGCCAGCAGTTCCCCGGGGACAGTAAAAACTGGAAACACCATATATTTT.

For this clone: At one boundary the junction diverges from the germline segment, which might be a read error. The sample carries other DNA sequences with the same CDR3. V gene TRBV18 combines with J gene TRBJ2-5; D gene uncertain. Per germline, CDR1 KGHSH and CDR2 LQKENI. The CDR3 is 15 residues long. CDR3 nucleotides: TGCGCCAGCTCACCAGATCTTTCAAGCACGGAGACCCAGTACTTC. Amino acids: CASSPDLSSTETQYF.

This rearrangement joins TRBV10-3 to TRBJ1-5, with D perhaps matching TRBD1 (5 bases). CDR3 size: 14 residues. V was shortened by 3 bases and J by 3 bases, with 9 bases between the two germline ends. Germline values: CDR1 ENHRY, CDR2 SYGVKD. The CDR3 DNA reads TGTGCCATCAGTGACCAGACAGACAATCAGCCCCAGCATTTT. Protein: CAISDQTDNQPQHF.

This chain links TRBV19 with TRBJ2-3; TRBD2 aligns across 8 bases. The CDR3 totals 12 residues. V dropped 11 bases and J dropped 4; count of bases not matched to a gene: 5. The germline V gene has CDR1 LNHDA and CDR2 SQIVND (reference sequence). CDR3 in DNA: TGTGCCGCTGCGGGAGGCCCAGATACGCAGTATTTT. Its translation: CAAAGGPDTQYF. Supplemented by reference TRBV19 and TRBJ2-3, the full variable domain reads DGGITQSPKYLFRKEGQNVTLSCEQNLNHDAMYWYRQDPGQGLRLIYYSQIVNDFQKGDIAEGYSVSREKKESFPLTVTSAQKNPTAFYLCAAAGGPDTQYFGPGTRLTVL.